The 28 T cell receptor beta chains below come from one sample, sequenced in a study of blood T cell repertoires in COVID-19. Libraries were prepared by immunoSEQ multiplex PCR; TCRdb keeps only in-frame clonotypes and omits some of them. The table shows 15,000 to 20,000 clones, with about 81% occurring only once. The sequenced sample was peripheral blood. All receptors come from a man in his fifties or sixties with acute or convalescent COVID-19.

This clone was detected once. The J gene is TRBJ1-4, the V gene TRBV18; 10 bases align to TRBD1. V was clipped by 2 bases and J by 4 bases; unmatched bases: 1. The CDR3 covers 15 residues. Germline V gene sequence: CDR1 KGHSH, CDR2 LQKENI. For the CDR3, the DNA is TGTGCCAGCTCACCAGGGACAGGGGATAATGAAAAACTGTTTTTT. It translates to CASSPGTGDNEKLFF. The variable domain in full, completed from reference TRBV18 and TRBJ1-4, reads NAGVMQNPRHLVRRRGQEARLRCSPMKGHSHVYWYRQLPEEGLKFMVYLQKENIIDESGMPKERFSAEFPKEGPSILRIQQVVRGDSAAYFCASSPGTGDNEKLFFGSGTQLSVL.

CDR3 region: CASMQGAGEKLFF. In nucleotides, the CDR3 is TGTGCCAGCATGCAGGGGGCGGGAGAAAAACTGTTTTTT. The rearrangement uses TRBV12-3 or TRBV12-4 and TRBJ1-4, with 8 bases identical to TRBD1. V shed 7 bases and J 8 bases; nucleotides not matched to a gene: 6. This CDR3 spans 13 amino acids.

The chain combines TRBV19 with TRBJ1-3; 7 nucleotides match TRBD1. The germline CDR1 and CDR2 sequences are LNHDA and SQIVND (reference sequence). This CDR3 has 15 residues. Trimming cost V 6 bases and J 0 bases; bases outside gene matches: 5. CDR3 bases: TGTGCCAGTAGCACAGGGGATAACTCTGGAAACACCATATATTTT. This encodes CASSTGDNSGNTIYF.

The genes are TRBV2 and TRBJ2-2, with TRBD1 matching 9 bases. The junction had 3 bases not matched to a gene; V was cut back by 5 bases and J by 5 bases. CDR1 SNHLY and CDR2 FYNNEI come from the germline V gene. The CDR3 contains 14 residues. This CDR3 reads CASSTGQGTGELFF. Here the CDR3 DNA reads TGTGCCAGCAGTACAGGACAGGGGACCGGGGAGCTGTTTTTT. Looking up the rest from reference TRBV2 and TRBJ2-2 gives the full variable domain: EPEVTQTPSHQVTQMGQEVILRCVPISNHLYFYWYRQILGQKVEFLVSFYNNEISEKSEIFDDQFSVERPDGSNFTLKIRSTKLEDSAMYFCASSTGQGTGELFFGEGSRLTVL.

This clone was seen a handful of times. This chain uses TRBV4-1 with TRBJ2-5; 8 nucleotides match TRBD2. Germline V CDR1 and CDR2: MGHRA, YSYEKL. With V trimmed by 0 bases and J by 1 base, 10 bases remained unmatched. The CDR3 spans 18 residues. CDR3 sequence (DNA): TGCGCCAGCAGCCAAGATCGAAGTAGCGGGGTCCTCCAAGAGACCCAGTACTTC. Encoded protein: CASSQDRSSGVLQETQYF.

This chain joins TRBV5-5 and TRBJ1-4, with 10 bases that match TRBD1. The CDR3 has 15 residues. After removal of 3 bases from V and 7 bases from J, the junction contained 6 bases not matched to a gene. Per the germline V gene, CDR1 is SGHKS and CDR2 is YYEKEE (reference sequence). The CDR3 loop reads CASSWTDRGPEKLFF. The CDR3 coding sequence is TGTGCCAGCAGCTGGACTGACAGGGGGCCTGAAAAACTGTTTTTT.

The rearrangement uses TRBV6-5 and TRBJ1-2; TRBD1 matches at 11 bases. This CDR3 spans 13 amino acids. Germline CDR1 MNHEY, CDR2 SVGAGI. Trimming at V came to 4 bases and at J to 8 bases, leaving 3 bases not matched to a gene. The CDR3 loop is CASSWGQGDGYTF. CDR3 DNA sequence: TGTGCCAGCAGTTGGGGACAGGGGGACGGCTACACCTTC.

The V and J genes are TRBV12-3 or TRBV12-4 and TRBJ1-5; D unclear. The CDR3 covers 12 residues. V was cut by 2 bases and J by 3 bases, with 2 bases left in between. The CDR3 reads CASSLYNQPQHF. The CDR3 DNA follows: TGTGCCAGCAGTTTATACAATCAGCCCCAGCATTTT.

This clone showed up just once. The CDR3, as DNA: TGCGCCAGCAGCCAAGGGATGACGGGAGCTGAAAAACTGTTTTTT. It specifies CASSQGMTGAEKLFF. The chain couples TRBV4-1 to TRBJ1-4; D uncertain. V lost 1 base and J lost 7, with 13 bases in between. This CDR3 comprises 15 residues. CDR1 MGHRA and CDR2 YSYEKL come from the germline V gene.

The rearrangement uses TRBV10-3 and TRBJ2-2; tentative D call: TRBD1 (6 bases). CDR3 length: 15 residues. Germline CDR1 and CDR2: ENHRY and SYGVKD. V was clipped by 3 bases and J by 5 bases, with 13 bases between them. CDR3 amino acids: CAISEGVGGTGELFF. As DNA, the CDR3 is TGTGCCATCAGTGAAGGGGTAGGGGGTACCGGGGAGCTGTTTTTT.

The chain uses TRBV5-4 and TRBJ2-7; weak D call: TRBD2 (5 bases). Trimming pared 0 bases from V and 9 bases from J, leaving 19 bases between. Germline V gene lookup returns CDR1 SGHNT and CDR2 YYREEE (reference sequence). The CDR3 is made up of 15 amino acids. This chain's CDR3 is CASSLDSGSREGQYF. CDR3 DNA: TGTGCCAGCAGCTTGGATTCCGGGTCTCGAGAGGGGCAGTACTTC.

The chain recombines TRBV15 with TRBJ1-5, with 8 bases that match TRBD1. Germline V lookup: CDR1 LNHNV, CDR2 YYDKDF (reference sequence). The ends lost 5 bases at V and 9 bases at J; junction bases unmatched: 9. The CDR3 consists of 14 residues. The CDR3 protein is CATSSSSGGWPQHF. In nucleotides, the CDR3 is TGTGCCACCAGCTCAAGCTCAGGGGGCTGGCCCCAGCATTTT.

As to this clone: One junction end does not reproduce the germline sequence, and a read error may be involved. This chain links TRBV4-1 with TRBJ1-1; 7 bases align to TRBD1. This CDR3 region has 14 residues. CDR1 and CDR2 (germline): MGHRA, YSYEKL. DNA for the CDR3: TGCGCCAGCAGCCACCCGACAGGGAACGCTGAAGCTTTCTTT. Protein: CASSHPTGNAEAFF.

This clone was counted once. The chain is built from TRBV7-3 and TRBJ1-1, with 9 bases aligning to TRBD1. Trimming cost V 5 bases and J 1 base; bases outside gene matches: 2. The germline V gene encodes CDR1 SGHTA and CDR2 FQGTGA. CDR3 length: 14 residues. This CDR3 is CASSTTGGNTEAFF. The CDR3 region has the DNA TGTGCCAGCAGCACGACAGGGGGGAACACTGAAGCTTTCTTT.

V is TRBV24-1 and J is TRBJ2-1; 8 bases map to TRBD2. CDR1 is KGHDR and CDR2 is SFDVKD in the germline V gene. Unmatched junction bases numbered 10, after V lost 10 bases and J lost 6 bases. This CDR3 has 14 amino acids. The CDR3 nucleotides read TGTGCCACGAGCCCTAGCGGGTCTACCAATGAGCAGTTCTTC. Translated, it gives CATSPSGSTNEQFF.

The V call is TRBV4-1, the J call TRBJ1-6; 8 bases are shared with TRBD1. The CDR3 has 16 amino acids. Trimming cost V 0 bases and J 9 bases; bases outside gene matches: 7. Germline CDR1 is MGHRA and CDR2 is YSYEKL. For the CDR3, the DNA is TGCGCCAGCAGCCAAGATTCAGGGACAGGCGGTTCACCCCTCCACTTT. Amino acid sequence: CASSQDSGTGGSPLHF.

The chain employs TRBV7-2 and TRBJ1-3; D unresolved. This CDR3 comprises 14 residues. V gave up 3 bases and J gave up 3 bases, with 9 bases separating them. Germline V CDR1 and CDR2: SGHTA, FQGNSA. The CDR3, as DNA: TGTGCCAGCAGCTTCGGAGGATATGGAAACACCATATATTTT. Translating it yields CASSFGGYGNTIYF. Drawing the rest from reference TRBV7-2 and TRBJ1-3, the complete variable domain is GAGVSQSPSNKVTEKGKDVELRCDPISGHTALYWYRQSLGQGLEFLIYFQGNSAPDKSGLPSDRFSAERTGGSVSTLTIQRTQQEDSAVYLCASSFGGYGNTIYFGEGSWLTVV.

Here the CDR3 DNA reads TGCGCCAGCCAACCGGGGGGCCACGATGAGCAGTTCTTC. Its translation: CASQPGGHDEQFF. The V call is TRBV5-1, the J call TRBJ2-1; TRBD2 is a possible D gene (7 bases). CDR1 is SGHRS and CDR2 is YFSETQ in the germline V gene. The CDR3 contains 13 residues. Trimming cost V 7 bases and J 8 bases, with 16 bases left between them.

The V gene is TRBV5-3, the J gene TRBJ2-5, with 8 positions matching TRBD2. TRBV5-3 is an ORF; its function is uncertain. Trimming cost V 0 bases and J 2 bases; bases outside gene matches: 12. There are 18 residues in the CDR3. The CDR3 loop reads CARSLAGLTSAEQETQYF. CDR3 sequence (DNA): TGTGCCAGAAGCTTGGCGGGATTGACTAGCGCGGAACAAGAGACCCAGTACTTC.

This clone is a singleton in its sample. The CDR3 region is CATSDPTGQGVTGELFF. The CDR3 bases are TGTGCCACCAGTGATCCGACGGGACAGGGGGTCACCGGGGAGCTGTTTTTT. J is TRBJ2-2 and V is TRBV24-1; TRBD1 aligns across 11 bases. The J segment lost 4 bases and the V segment lost 3 bases, leaving 6 bases of the junction unmatched. Germline V gene lookup returns CDR1 KGHDR and CDR2 SFDVKD. The CDR3 contains 17 residues.

The chain is built from TRBV18 and TRBJ1-2; the match to TRBD1 covers 11 bases. Germline assignment: CDR1 KGHSH and CDR2 LQKENI. The V gene end was trimmed by 2 bases and the J gene end by 8 bases; junction bases not matched to a gene: 1. The CDR3 runs 13 residues. The CDR3 sequence: CASSPWTGGGYTF. DNA of the CDR3: TGTGCCAGCTCACCATGGACAGGGGGCGGCTACACCTTC.

The rearrangement links TRBV5-6 to TRBJ2-7; TRBD2 matches at 7 bases. From germline, CDR1 is SGHDT and CDR2 YYEEEE. With V trimmed by 4 bases and J by 2 bases, 6 bases remained unmatched. CDR3 length: 14 amino acids. The DNA for the CDR3 is TGTGCCAGCAGCCTGGCACGGGGGGCCTACGAGCAGTACTTC. Protein: CASSLARGAYEQYF.

The rearrangement uses TRBV4-1 and TRBJ1-2, with no clear D. The CDR3 length is 14 residues. Trimming pared 1 base from V and 2 bases from J, leaving 8 bases between. Germline assignment: CDR1 MGHRA and CDR2 YSYEKL. The CDR3 DNA reads as TGCGCCAGCAGCCAAGCCGGCAGGAACTATGGCTACACCTTC. Protein: CASSQAGRNYGYTF.

The V gene is TRBV5-1, the J gene TRBJ1-6; no definite D call. This CDR3 comprises 13 residues. From germline, CDR1 is SGHRS and CDR2 YFSETQ. Trimming shortened V by 8 bases and J by 5 bases, and 11 bases separated the two germline ends. The CDR3 DNA reads TGCGCCAGTTCGGACTCAAATAATTCACCCCTCCACTTT. Translation gives CASSDSNNSPLHF. The variable domain in full, completed from reference TRBV5-1 and TRBJ1-6, reads KAGVTQTPRYLIKTRGQQVTLSCSPISGHRSVSWYQQTPGQGLQFLFEYFSETQRNKGNFPGRFSGRQFSNSRSEMNVSTLELGDSALYLCASSDSNNSPLHFGNGTRLTVT.

This clone was seen once. V usage is TRBV5-1 and J usage is TRBJ2-5, with D possibly matching TRBD2 (6 bases). V was pared by 4 bases and J by 4 bases, with 14 bases between. Germline V gene data show CDR1 as SGHRS and CDR2 as YFSETQ. The CDR3 spans 14 residues. This CDR3 reads CASSNREPRETQYF. In DNA, the CDR3 is TGCGCCAGCAGCAACCGGGAGCCAAGAGAGACCCAGTACTTC.

This sequence joins TRBV29-1 and TRBJ2-7; 12 bases agree with TRBD1. This CDR3 spans 13 amino acids. V shed 7 bases and J 5 bases; nucleotides not matched to a gene: 6. The germline V gene has CDR1 SQVTM and CDR2 ANQGSEA. CDR3 coding DNA: TGCAGCGCCGAGGGACAGGGGGCAAACGAGCAGTACTTC. It specifies CSAEGQGANEQYF.

This clone was counted between two and nine times. The gene calls are TRBV2 and TRBJ2-2; D gene ambiguous. CDR1 SNHLY and CDR2 FYNNEI come from the germline V gene. Trimming removed 6 bases at V and 5 bases at J, with 10 bases between. The CDR3 consists of 13 residues. The CDR3 sequence is CASRFYATGELFF. Here the CDR3 DNA reads TGTGCCAGCAGATTCTATGCTACCGGGGAGCTGTTTTTT.

The chain recombines TRBV7-2 with TRBJ2-7; TRBD1 agrees at 7 bases. The V and J ends lost 5 bases and 2 bases, in that order; junction bases with no gene match: 9. Germline V CDR1 and CDR2: SGHTA, FQGNSA. The CDR3 length is 15 residues. The CDR3 nucleotides read TGTGCCAGCAGCCGTAATCCCGGGACAGCCTACGAGCAGTACTTC. Translated: CASSRNPGTAYEQYF.